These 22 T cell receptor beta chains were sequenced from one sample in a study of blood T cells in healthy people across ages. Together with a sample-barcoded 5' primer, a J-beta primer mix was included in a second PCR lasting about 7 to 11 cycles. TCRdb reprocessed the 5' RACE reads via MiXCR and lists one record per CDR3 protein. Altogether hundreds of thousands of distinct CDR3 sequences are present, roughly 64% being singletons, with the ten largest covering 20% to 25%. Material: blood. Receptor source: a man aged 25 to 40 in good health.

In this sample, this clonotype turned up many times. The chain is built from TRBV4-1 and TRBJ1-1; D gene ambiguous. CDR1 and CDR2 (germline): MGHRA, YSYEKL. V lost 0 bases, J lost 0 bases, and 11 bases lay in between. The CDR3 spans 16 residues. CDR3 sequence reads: CASSQDLEALNTEAFF. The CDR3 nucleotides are TGCGCCAGCAGCCAAGATCTGGAGGCATTGAACACTGAAGCTTTCTTT.

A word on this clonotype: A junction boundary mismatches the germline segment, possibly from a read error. The chain's CDR3 is CASGQIVNTEAFF. In nucleotides, the CDR3 is TGTGCCAGCGGCCAGATAGTGAACACTGAAGCTTTCTTT. The rearrangement uses TRBV4-2 and TRBJ1-1; D is ambiguous. The CDR3 runs 13 residues. Germline-derived CDR1 and CDR2 are LGHNA and YNFKEQ.

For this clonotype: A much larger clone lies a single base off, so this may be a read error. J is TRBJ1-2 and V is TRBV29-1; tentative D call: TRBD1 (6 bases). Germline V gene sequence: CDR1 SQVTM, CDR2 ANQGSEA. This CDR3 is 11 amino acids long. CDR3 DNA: TGCAGCGGTGAAGGGGGGGGTGGCTACACCTTC. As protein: CSGEGGGGYTF.

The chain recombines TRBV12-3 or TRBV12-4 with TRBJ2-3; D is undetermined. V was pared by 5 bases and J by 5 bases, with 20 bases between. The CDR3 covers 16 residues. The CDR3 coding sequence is TGTGCCAGCAGTCCCCAGACGGCATCGGATCAAGATACGCAGTATTTT. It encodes CASSPQTASDQDTQYF.

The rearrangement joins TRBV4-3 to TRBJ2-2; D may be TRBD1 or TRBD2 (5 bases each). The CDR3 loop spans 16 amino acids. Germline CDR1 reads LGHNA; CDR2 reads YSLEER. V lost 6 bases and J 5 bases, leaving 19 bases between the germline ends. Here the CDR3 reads CASRDTGASRTGELFF. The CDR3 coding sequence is TGCGCCAGCAGGGACACCGGGGCCTCCAGGACCGGGGAGCTGTTTTTT.

CDR3 DNA: TGTGCCAGCAGTTTCGATTACCGGGACAGTCCTTCAGAGACCCAGTACTTC. It encodes CASSFDYRDSPSETQYF. The gene calls are TRBV6-6 and TRBJ2-5, with TRBD1 matching 7 bases. This CDR3 is 17 amino acids long. Unmatched junction bases numbered 15, after V lost 4 bases and J lost 4 bases. CDR1 is MNHNY and CDR2 is SVGAGI in the germline V gene (reference sequence).

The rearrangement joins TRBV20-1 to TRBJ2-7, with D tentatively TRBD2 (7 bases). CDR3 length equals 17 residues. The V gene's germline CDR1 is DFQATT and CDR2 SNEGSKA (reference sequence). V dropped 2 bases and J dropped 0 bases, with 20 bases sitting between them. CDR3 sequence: CSARQRGGGQSSYEQYF. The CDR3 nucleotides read TGCAGTGCTAGACAACGAGGGGGAGGGCAGAGCTCCTACGAGCAGTACTTC.

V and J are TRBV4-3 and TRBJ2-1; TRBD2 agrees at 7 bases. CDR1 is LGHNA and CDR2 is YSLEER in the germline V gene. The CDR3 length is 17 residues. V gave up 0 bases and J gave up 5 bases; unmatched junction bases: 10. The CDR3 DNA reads TGCGCCAGCAGCCAAGAATACGCGGGAGAAAGGCACAATGAGCAGTTCTTC. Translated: CASSQEYAGERHNEQFF.

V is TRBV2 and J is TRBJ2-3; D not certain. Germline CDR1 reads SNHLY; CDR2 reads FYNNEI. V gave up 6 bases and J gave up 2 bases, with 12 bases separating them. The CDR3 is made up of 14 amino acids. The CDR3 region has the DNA TGTGCCAGCAGGGGATTCAGCCCCACAGATACGCAGTATTTT. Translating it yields CASRGFSPTDTQYF.

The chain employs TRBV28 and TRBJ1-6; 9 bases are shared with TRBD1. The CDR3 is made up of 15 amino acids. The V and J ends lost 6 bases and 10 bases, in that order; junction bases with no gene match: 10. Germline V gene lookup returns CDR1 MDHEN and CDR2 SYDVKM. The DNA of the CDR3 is TGTGCCAGCAGACGGTCCTACAGGGGGCCCTCACCCCTCCACTTT. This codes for CASRRSYRGPSPLHF.

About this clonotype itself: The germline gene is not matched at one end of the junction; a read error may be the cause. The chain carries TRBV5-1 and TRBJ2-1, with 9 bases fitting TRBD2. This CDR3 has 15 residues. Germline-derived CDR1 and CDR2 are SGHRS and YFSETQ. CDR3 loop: CASGFRRGGLNEQFF. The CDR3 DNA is TGCGCCAGCGGCTTCCGGCGGGGGGGCCTCAATGAGCAGTTCTTC.

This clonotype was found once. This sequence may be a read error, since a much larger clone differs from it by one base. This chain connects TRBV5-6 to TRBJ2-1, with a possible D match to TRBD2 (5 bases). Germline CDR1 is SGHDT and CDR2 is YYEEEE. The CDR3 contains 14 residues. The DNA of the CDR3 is TGTGCCAACAGCCCACTAGACAACTACAATGAGCAGTTCTTC. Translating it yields CANSPLDNYNEQFF.

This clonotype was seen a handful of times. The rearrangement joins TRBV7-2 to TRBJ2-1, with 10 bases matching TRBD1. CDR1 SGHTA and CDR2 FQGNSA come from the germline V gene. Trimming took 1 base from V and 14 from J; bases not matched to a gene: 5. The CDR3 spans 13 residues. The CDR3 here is CASSLDGQGVKFF. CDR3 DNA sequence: TGTGCCAGCAGCTTAGACGGACAGGGGGTCAAGTTCTTC.

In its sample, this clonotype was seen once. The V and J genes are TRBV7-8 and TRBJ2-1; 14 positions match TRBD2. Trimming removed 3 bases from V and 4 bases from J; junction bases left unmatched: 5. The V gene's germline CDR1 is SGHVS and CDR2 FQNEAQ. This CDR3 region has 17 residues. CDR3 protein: CASSFGLAGGLYNEQFF. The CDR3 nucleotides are TGTGCCAGCAGCTTCGGACTAGCGGGAGGATTGTACAATGAGCAGTTCTTC.

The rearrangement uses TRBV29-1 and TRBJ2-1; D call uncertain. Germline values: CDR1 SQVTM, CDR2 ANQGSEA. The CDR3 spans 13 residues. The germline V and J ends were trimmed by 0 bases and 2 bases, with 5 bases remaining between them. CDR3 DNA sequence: TGCAGCGTTGAAGATATGGCCTACAATGAGCAGTTCTTC. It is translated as CSVEDMAYNEQFF.

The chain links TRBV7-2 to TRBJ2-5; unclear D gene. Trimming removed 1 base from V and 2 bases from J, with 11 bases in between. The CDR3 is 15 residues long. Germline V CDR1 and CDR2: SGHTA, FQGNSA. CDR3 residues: CASSLDRRRQETQYF. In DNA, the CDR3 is TGTGCCAGCAGCTTAGATAGGCGTCGGCAAGAGACCCAGTACTTC.

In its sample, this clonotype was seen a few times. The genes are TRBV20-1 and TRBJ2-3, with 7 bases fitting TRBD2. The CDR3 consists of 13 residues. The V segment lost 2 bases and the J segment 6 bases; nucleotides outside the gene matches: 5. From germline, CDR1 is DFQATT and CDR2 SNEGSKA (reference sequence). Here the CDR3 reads CSARKLGGDTQYF. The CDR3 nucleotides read TGCAGTGCTAGAAAATTGGGGGGGGATACGCAGTATTTT.

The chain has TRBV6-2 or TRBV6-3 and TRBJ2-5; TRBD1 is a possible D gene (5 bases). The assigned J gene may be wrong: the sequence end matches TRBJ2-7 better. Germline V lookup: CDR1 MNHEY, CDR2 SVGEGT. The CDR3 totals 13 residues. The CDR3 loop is CASSDDSDVEQYF. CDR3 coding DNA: TGTGCCAGCAGTGACGACAGTGACGTCGAGCAGTACTTC.

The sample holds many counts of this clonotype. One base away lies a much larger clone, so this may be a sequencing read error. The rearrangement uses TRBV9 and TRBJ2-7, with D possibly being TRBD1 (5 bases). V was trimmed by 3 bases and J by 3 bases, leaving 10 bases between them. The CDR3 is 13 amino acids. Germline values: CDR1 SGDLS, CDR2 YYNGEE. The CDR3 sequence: CASSGGDSYEQYF. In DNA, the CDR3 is TGTGCCAGCAGCGGAGGCGACAGCTACGAGCAGTACTTC.

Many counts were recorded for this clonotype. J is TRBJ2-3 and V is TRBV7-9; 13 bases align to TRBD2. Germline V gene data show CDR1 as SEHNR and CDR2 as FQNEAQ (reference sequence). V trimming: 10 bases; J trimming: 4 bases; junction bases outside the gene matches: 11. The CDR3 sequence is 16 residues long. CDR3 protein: CATFFTSGRAADTQYF. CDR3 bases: TGTGCCACCTTCTTTACTAGCGGGAGGGCCGCAGATACGCAGTATTTT.

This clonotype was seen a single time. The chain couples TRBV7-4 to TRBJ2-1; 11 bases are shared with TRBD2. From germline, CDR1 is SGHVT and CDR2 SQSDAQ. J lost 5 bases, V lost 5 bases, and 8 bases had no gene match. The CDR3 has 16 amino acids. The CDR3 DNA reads TGTGCCAGCAGCCGCCCGACTAGCGGGATCGACAATGAGCAGTTCTTC. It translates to CASSRPTSGIDNEQFF.

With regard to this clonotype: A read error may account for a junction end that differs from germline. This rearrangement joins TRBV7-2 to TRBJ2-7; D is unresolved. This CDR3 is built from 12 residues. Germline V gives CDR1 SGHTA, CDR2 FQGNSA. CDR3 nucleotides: TGTGCCGGCAGCCTCACCTCCTACGAGCAGTACTTC. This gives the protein CAGSLTSYEQYF.